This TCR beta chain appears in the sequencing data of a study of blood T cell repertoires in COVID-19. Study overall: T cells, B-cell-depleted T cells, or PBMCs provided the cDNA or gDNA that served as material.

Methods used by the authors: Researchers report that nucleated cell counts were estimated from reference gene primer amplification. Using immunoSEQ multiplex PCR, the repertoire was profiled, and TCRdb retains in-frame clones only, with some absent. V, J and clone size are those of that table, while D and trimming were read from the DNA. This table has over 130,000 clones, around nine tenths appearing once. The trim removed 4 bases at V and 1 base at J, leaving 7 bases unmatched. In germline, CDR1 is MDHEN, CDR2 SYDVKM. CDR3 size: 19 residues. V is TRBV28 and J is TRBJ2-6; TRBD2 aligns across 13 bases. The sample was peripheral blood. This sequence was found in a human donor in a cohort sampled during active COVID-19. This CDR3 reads CASSSMTSGRISGANVLTF. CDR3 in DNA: TGTGCCAGCAGTTCGATGACTAGCGGGAGGATTTCTGGGGCCAACGTCCTGACTTTC.